Listed here are 21 T cell receptor beta chains from one sample, sequenced in a study of shared clonotypes between healthy human individuals. Assay: immunoSEQ multiplex PCR; the TCRdb copy retains only in-frame clones and omits some. Of around 1.9 million clones in the sample, roughly 91% were seen once. CD8 cells classed as naive were CD45RO-negative and positively selected for CCR7, excluding terminally differentiated effector memory CD45RA+ cells. The sample was naive CD8+ T cells from PBMCs. The receptors here all came from a man younger than 30 in good health. Some clones in this sample may be carry-over from other donors' samples.

The sample holds one count of this clone. The DNA of the CDR3 is TGTGCCAGCAGCACTAGCGGGAGGGGGAACACCGGGGAGCTGTTTTTT. Residues: CASSTSGRGNTGELFF. The chain combines TRBV7-7 with TRBJ2-2, with 13 nucleotides matching TRBD2. The V segment lost 5 bases and the J segment 1 base; nucleotides outside the gene matches: 1. CDR1 is SSHAT and CDR2 is FNYEAQ in the germline V gene (reference sequence). The CDR3 sequence is 16 residues long.

A few counts support this clone. The chain combines TRBV7-9 with TRBJ1-1; D not certain. The CDR3 contains 12 residues. V was trimmed by 5 bases and J by 7 bases, leaving 11 bases between them. Germline-derived CDR1 and CDR2 are SEHNR and FQNEAQ (reference sequence). The CDR3 loop reads CASSPLGNEAFF. CDR3 coding DNA: TGTGCCAGCAGCCCCTTAGGAAATGAAGCTTTCTTT. The full variable domain, with the rest looked up from reference TRBV7-9 and TRBJ1-1, is DTGVSQNPRHKITKRGQNVTFRCDPISEHNRLYWYRQTLGQGPEFLTYFQNEAQLEKSRLLSDRFSAERPKGSFSTLEIQRTEQGDSAMYLCASSPLGNEAFFGQGTRLTVV.

The chain couples TRBV28 to TRBJ2-1; no definite D call. Between the trimmed V and J ends, which lost 4 bases and 4 bases, there was a span of 5 bases. The CDR3 covers 12 residues. The germline CDR1 and CDR2 sequences are MDHEN and SYDVKM. The CDR3 spells CASSSLYNEQFF. In DNA, the CDR3 is TGTGCCAGCAGTTCCCTTTACAATGAGCAGTTCTTC.

This clone was seen just once. The chain uses TRBV27 and TRBJ2-5; possibly TRBD1 for D (5 bases). Germline CDR1 is MNHEY and CDR2 is SMNVEV (reference sequence). The ends were cut back, 6 bases at V and 5 bases at J, with 19 bases in the middle. The CDR3 extends over 15 amino acids. CDR3 DNA sequence: TGTGCCAGCAGCAAAACACGGACACTCGGGGAGACCCAGTACTTC. It is translated as CASSKTRTLGETQYF.

The chain uses TRBV7-9 and TRBJ2-7; possibly TRBD1 or TRBD2 for D (5 bases each). Trimming pared 4 bases from V and 2 bases from J, leaving 15 bases between. CDR3 length: 15 residues. CDR1 SEHNR and CDR2 FQNEAQ come from the germline V gene (reference sequence). CDR3 region: CASSSRSGRPYEQYF. The CDR3 DNA reads as TGTGCCAGCAGCTCCCGTTCGGGGCGGCCCTACGAGCAGTACTTC.

This sequence joins TRBV6-5 and TRBJ2-7; 7 nucleotides match TRBD2. The CDR3 runs 13 residues. J lost 6 bases, V lost 7 bases, and 9 bases had no gene match. The V gene's germline CDR1 is MNHEY and CDR2 SVGAGI. In DNA form, the CDR3 reads TGTGCCAGCAAACTAGCGTATTTCGGCGAGCAGTACTTC. It is translated as CASKLAYFGEQYF.

CDR3: CASGADSLNQPQHF. The CDR3, as DNA: TGTGCCAGCGGGGCGGACAGCCTCAATCAGCCCCAGCATTTT. The chain links TRBV25-1 to TRBJ1-5, with D tentatively TRBD1 (6 bases). V was cut by 8 bases and J by 3 bases, with 14 bases left in between. CDR1 MGHDK and CDR2 SYGVNS come from the germline V gene. The CDR3 has 14 amino acids. The whole variable domain, remainder taken from reference TRBV25-1 and TRBJ1-5, is EADIYQTPRYLVIGTGKKITLECSQTMGHDKMYWYQQDPGMELHLIHYSYGVNSTEKGDLSSESTVSRIRTEHFPLTLESARPSHTSQYLCASGADSLNQPQHFGDGTRLSIL.

The J gene is TRBJ2-1, the V gene TRBV4-3; 10 nucleotides align to TRBD1. Germline assignment: CDR1 LGHNA and CDR2 YSLEER. The junction had 7 bases not matched to a gene; V was cut back by 5 bases and J by 3 bases. The CDR3 totals 16 residues. CDR3 residues: CASSSSDRGGYNEQFF. The CDR3 DNA reads as TGCGCCAGCAGCTCATCGGACAGGGGGGGCTACAATGAGCAGTTCTTC.

This clone was picked up one time. The rearrangement joins TRBV4-2 to TRBJ2-1; 14 positions match TRBD2. The CDR3 has 16 residues. J gave up 8 bases and V 1 base, and 4 bases lay outside the gene matches. Per the germline V gene, CDR1 is LGHNA and CDR2 is YNFKEQ. The CDR3 reads CASSQVGTSGSYEQFF. CDR3 nucleotide sequence: TGTGCCAGCAGCCAAGTCGGGACTAGCGGGAGCTATGAGCAGTTCTTC.

The table lists this clone with a count of one. The chain joins TRBV10-3 to TRBJ2-3; the D is unclear. Germline assignment: CDR1 ENHRY and CDR2 SYGVKD. V was trimmed by 6 bases and J by 5 bases, leaving 9 bases between them. The CDR3 consists of 12 residues. CDR3 region: CAIRPELDTQYF. For the CDR3, the DNA is TGTGCCATCAGACCGGAACTAGATACGCAGTATTTT.

This chain joins TRBV10-2 and TRBJ2-2; TRBD1 is a possible D gene (5 bases). V lost 1 base and J lost 7, with 10 bases in between. Germline assignment: CDR1 WSHSY and CDR2 SAAADI. The CDR3 has 14 amino acids. CDR3 sequence: CASSEFRDLGELFF. The CDR3 nucleotides read TGCGCCAGCAGTGAGTTCAGGGATCTCGGGGAGCTGTTTTTT.

The chain combines TRBV9 with TRBJ2-7, with 10 bases identical to TRBD2. Germline CDR1 and CDR2: SGDLS and YYNGEE. V lost 0 bases, J lost 6 bases, and 6 bases stayed unmatched. CDR3 length: 15 residues. The CDR3 loop reads CASSVGGLAGAEQYF. The CDR3 bases are TGTGCCAGCAGCGTAGGCGGGCTAGCGGGAGCCGAGCAGTACTTC.

V and J are TRBV5-6 and TRBJ2-1; the D gene could be TRBD1 or TRBD2 (6 bases each). Trimming left V 5 bases short and J 10 bases short, with 13 bases between. The CDR3 runs to 12 residues. In germline, CDR1 is SGHDT, CDR2 YYEEEE. CDR3 loop: CASRPRGGEQFF. CDR3 nucleotide sequence: TGTGCCAGCAGGCCCAGGGGAGGCGAGCAGTTCTTC.

The chain couples TRBV28 to TRBJ2-7; D gene ambiguous. Trimming shortened V by 4 bases and J by 6 bases, and 10 bases separated the two germline ends. The CDR3 loop spans 12 amino acids. Germline V gene data show CDR1 as MDHEN and CDR2 as SYDVKM. Here the CDR3 reads CASSSDAGEQYF. Written as DNA, the CDR3 is TGTGCCAGCAGTTCAGACGCTGGCGAGCAGTACTTC.

The V gene is TRBV29-1, the J gene TRBJ2-1; D may be TRBD1 or TRBD2 (5 bases each). The germline V gene encodes CDR1 SQVTM and CDR2 ANQGSEA. V was trimmed by 7 bases and J by 5 bases, leaving 21 bases between them. This CDR3 is built from 15 residues. The CDR3 bases are TGCAGCGCACGTCTTCAGGGACGTTCTGACAATGAGCAGTTCTTC. Encoded protein: CSARLQGRSDNEQFF.

Worth noting for this clone: The sample contains more than one DNA sequence encoding this CDR3. The chain recombines TRBV6-5 with TRBJ1-1, with a possible D match to TRBD1 (5 bases). V lost 2 bases and J lost 1, with 8 bases in between. Looked up from germline, CDR1 is MNHEY and CDR2 is SVGAGI. The CDR3 has 14 amino acids. The CDR3 loop is CASSYDRPNTEAFF. The DNA for the CDR3 is TGTGCCAGCAGTTACGACAGACCGAACACTGAAGCTTTCTTT.

The rearrangement links TRBV11-2 to TRBJ2-1; TRBD2 matches at 11 bases. V was clipped by 5 bases and J by 5 bases; unmatched bases: 5. CDR1 is SGHAT and CDR2 is FQNNGV in the germline V gene. This CDR3 comprises 15 residues. The CDR3 DNA follows: TGTGCCAGCAGCCCGGGACTAGCGGAGAACAATGAGCAGTTCTTC. Protein product: CASSPGLAENNEQFF. Looking up the rest from reference TRBV11-2 and TRBJ2-1 gives the full variable domain: EAGVAQSPRYKIIEKRQSVAFWCNPISGHATLYWYQQILGQGPKLLIQFQNNGVVDDSQLPKDRFSAERLKGVDSTLKIQPAKLEDSAVYLCASSPGLAENNEQFFGPGTRLTVL.

The chain combines TRBV4-1 with TRBJ2-1, with 14 bases identical to TRBD2. CDR1 and CDR2 from the germline V gene are MGHRA and YSYEKL. The CDR3 has 18 amino acids. The V and J ends lost 2 bases and 6 bases, in that order; junction bases with no gene match: 9. CDR3: CASSQWGTSGRVINEQFF. CDR3 bases: TGCGCCAGCAGCCAATGGGGGACTAGCGGGAGAGTAATCAATGAGCAGTTCTTC.

The V and J genes are TRBV28 and TRBJ2-7; D ambiguous. Germline CDR1 MDHEN, CDR2 SYDVKM. V lost 8 bases and J 2 bases, leaving 16 bases between the germline ends. The CDR3 has 14 residues. The CDR3 sequence is CASHDLGLTYEQYF. The CDR3 DNA is TGTGCCAGCCACGACTTAGGGTTAACCTACGAGCAGTACTTC.

The chain employs TRBV7-6 and TRBJ2-7; the D is unclear. The CDR3 is 13 amino acids. The germline gives CDR1 SGHVS, CDR2 FNYEAQ. The ends were cut back, 5 bases at V and 1 base at J, with 9 bases in the middle. The CDR3 coding sequence is TGTGCCAGCAGCCCCCTTGAATCCTACGAGCAGTACTTC. Its translation is CASSPLESYEQYF.

The chain couples TRBV18 to TRBJ2-1, with TRBD2 matching over 7 bases. CDR3 length equals 17 residues. The germline V gene encodes CDR1 KGHSH and CDR2 LQKENI. V was pared by 1 base and J by 7 bases, with 13 bases of the junction left unmatched. The CDR3 reads CASSPLGLDRRTNEQFF. In DNA form, the CDR3 reads TGTGCCAGCTCACCACTTGGACTAGATCGCCGAACAAATGAGCAGTTCTTC.